Sequencing of this TCR beta chain was carried out in a study of T cell responses to AZD1222 COVID-19 vaccine. Germline V gene sequence: CDR1 SGDLS, CDR2 YYNGEE. The CDR3 contains 14 residues. The ends were cut back, 2 bases at V and 9 bases at J, with 12 bases in the middle. Sequencing used immunoSEQ multiplex PCR; TCRdb keeps in-frame clones, though not all of them. In the table there are roughly 150,000 clones, approximately 90% of which are singletons. This chain joins TRBV9 and TRBJ1-6, with D perhaps matching TRBD1 (6 bases). The TCR comes from an adult who received the AZD1222 COVID-19 vaccine. The material sequenced was peripheral blood, taken 28 days after the second AZD1222 dose. In DNA form, the CDR3 reads TGTGCCAGCAGCGTCGGGGGGCTGTCTTCACCCCTCCACTTT. This encodes CASSVGGLSSPLHF.